This T cell receptor (beta chain) was retrieved from a study of T cell repertoires in cytomegalovirus infection. The overall study: It can be stated that public TCR beta signatures indicated CMV infection as well as a matching HLA type.

Concerning this clonotype: Antigen specificity is unknown.

The ends were cut back, 5 bases at V and 3 bases at J, with 16 bases in the middle. From germline, CDR1 is MDHEN and CDR2 SYDVKM. The CDR3 spans 15 residues. One entry per CDR3 protein results from TCRdb running MiXCR on the reads. The data hold around 630,000 distinct CDR3 sequences, with roughly a quarter observed a single time. Findings and limits, study-wide: Cumulative frequency (of public TCR beta family members) identified carriers of CMV plus the relevant HLA. HLA-C-restricted TCR beta clonotypes specific for CMV led the ex vivo response.

The sequence was obtained from a human donor in good health (CMV status not recorded). Some clones in this sample may be carry-over from other donors' samples. The V gene is TRBV28, the J gene TRBJ1-1; maybe TRBD1 (6 bases). The specimen sequenced was CD8+ T cells from PBMCs. CDR3 nucleotide sequence: TGTGCCAGCAGTGGGGCGGGGGCCCGGGACACTGAAGCTTTCTTT. It is translated as CASSGAGARDTEAFF.